This T cell receptor (beta chain) was sequenced during a study of naive and memory T cell subsets. An equimolar mix of two oligonucleotides served as the beta constant-region primer for TRBC1 and TRBC2. Ligated cDNA was amplified by four rounds of PCR with nested alpha and beta constant-region primers and SP2. TCRdb reprocessed the UMI-ligation and nested PCR reads with MiXCR, giving one entry per CDR3 protein. The table has about 100,000 distinct CDR3 sequences, around 13% seen once. This clonotype was detected many times. No antigen is known for it. Study-wide points: Possibly reflecting memory cells re-expressing CD45RA, a few larger clonotypes occurred in naive repertoires, especially CD8.

The V gene's germline CDR1 is SQVTM and CDR2 ANQGSEA. The CDR3 spans 11 residues. V dropped 2 bases and J dropped 6 bases, with 8 bases sitting between them. The sequenced sample consisted of naive CD8+ T cells from blood. The clonotype comes from a human donor in good health. The chain links TRBV29-1 to TRBJ2-7; D is undetermined. CDR3 sequence (DNA): TGCAGCGTTGAAAGTGTTTTCGAGCAGTACTTC. Translation gives CSVESVFEQYF.